The 12 T cell receptor beta chains listed next were all sequenced from one sample in a study of technical replicates of blood from a handful of donors. TCRdb's table, derived via immunoSEQ multiplex PCR, lists solely in-frame clones and lacks some. The sample holds 85,000 to 100,000 clones, about 94% seen once. The sample comprised T cells isolated from PBMCs. The receptors originated from a human donor in good health.

The J gene is TRBJ2-7, the V gene TRBV6-6, with D tentatively TRBD2 (6 bases). Germline loops: CDR1 MNHNY, CDR2 SVGAGI (reference sequence). Deletions cut 2 bases from V and 7 bases from J, with 18 bases between. The CDR3 loop spans 15 amino acids. CDR3 DNA sequence: TGTGCCAGCAGTTACGCCCCGGGACTCATGGTAGAGCAGTACTTC. As protein: CASSYAPGLMVEQYF.

This chain joins TRBV5-4 and TRBJ2-5; the match to TRBD1 covers 11 bases. With V trimmed by 0 bases and J by 4 bases, 2 bases remained unmatched. CDR1 and CDR2 from the germline V gene are SGHNT and YYREEE (reference sequence). This CDR3 is built from 15 residues. CDR3 nucleotide sequence: TGTGCCAGCAGCTTGGGGGGGACAGGGGGAGAGACCCAGTACTTC. Protein: CASSLGGTGGETQYF.

A word on this clone: Other nucleotide sequences in the sample specify the same CDR3. CDR3 region: CASSPGTSGDTQYF. The CDR3 DNA reads as TGTGCCAGCAGCCCCGGGACTAGCGGAGATACGCAGTATTTT. The chain carries TRBV7-9 and TRBJ2-3; TRBD2 matches at 11 bases. CDR3 length: 14 amino acids. CDR1 and CDR2 from the germline V gene are SEHNR and FQNEAQ (reference sequence). The V and J ends lost 5 bases and 5 bases, in that order; junction bases with no gene match: 3.

The chain combines TRBV7-2 with TRBJ1-2, with 8 bases identical to TRBD1. Germline values: CDR1 SGHTA, CDR2 FQGNSA. The CDR3 consists of 14 residues. V trimming: 6 bases; J trimming: 5 bases; junction bases outside the gene matches: 8. CDR3 residues: CASRATGVGYGYTF. The CDR3 region has the DNA TGTGCCAGCAGAGCGACAGGGGTAGGATATGGCTACACCTTC.

This chain connects TRBV5-1 to TRBJ1-4; 8 bases are a match to TRBD1. CDR1 SGHRS and CDR2 YFSETQ come from the germline V gene. This CDR3 has 15 residues. J gave up 0 bases and V 7 bases, and 5 bases lay outside the gene matches. The CDR3 reads CASRQGIATNEKLFF. As DNA, the CDR3 is TGCGCCAGCCGACAGGGGATAGCAACTAATGAAAAACTGTTTTTT.

The chain combines TRBV25-1 with TRBJ2-2; 11 nucleotides match TRBD2. CDR1 and CDR2 from the germline V gene are MGHDK and SYGVNS. The CDR3 extends over 17 amino acids. Unmatched junction bases numbered 11, after V lost 4 bases and J lost 7 bases. This CDR3 reads CASSVLAGEGVNGELFF. The CDR3, as DNA: TGTGCCAGCAGTGTACTAGCGGGAGAGGGGGTTAACGGGGAGCTGTTTTTT.

The chain recombines TRBV5-4 with TRBJ1-2; possibly TRBD1 for D (5 bases). Germline values: CDR1 SGHNT, CDR2 YYREEE (reference sequence). V lost 2 bases and J 5 bases, leaving 19 bases between the germline ends. The CDR3 totals 16 residues. CDR3 loop: CASSFWGGIDSYGYTF. The CDR3 coding sequence is TGTGCCAGCAGCTTCTGGGGGGGAATAGACTCTTATGGCTACACCTTC.

The chain recombines TRBV9 with TRBJ1-1; possible D gene TRBD1, 5 bases. V was trimmed by 6 bases and J by 7 bases, leaving 16 bases between them. The CDR3 covers 13 residues. Germline CDR1 and CDR2: SGDLS and YYNGEE. The CDR3 reads CASNPKEGNEAFF. CDR3 DNA: TGTGCCAGCAACCCCAAGGAGGGGAATGAAGCTTTCTTT.

V usage is TRBV2 and J usage is TRBJ2-1, with TRBD2 matching 11 bases. Per the germline V gene, CDR1 is SNHLY and CDR2 is FYNNEI. This CDR3 is 15 amino acids long. V dropped 9 bases and J dropped 5; count of bases not matched to a gene: 9. The CDR3 loop is CASGLGLAENNEQFF. CDR3 nucleotides: TGTGCCAGTGGACTGGGACTAGCGGAAAACAATGAGCAGTTCTTC.

The CDR3 DNA sequence: TGCGCCAGCAGCTTCGAGGGACAGGGCCAAGAGACCCAGTACTTC. It specifies CASSFEGQGQETQYF. The rearrangement joins TRBV5-1 to TRBJ2-5; 9 nucleotides agree with TRBD1. CDR1 is SGHRS and CDR2 is YFSETQ in the germline V gene. The CDR3 is made up of 15 amino acids. V lost 2 bases, J lost 1 base, and 3 bases stayed unmatched.

V usage is TRBV27 and J usage is TRBJ2-3, with TRBD2 matching 9 bases. The V and J ends lost 6 bases and 5 bases, in that order; junction bases with no gene match: 9. Germline CDR1 and CDR2: MNHEY and SMNVEV (reference sequence). The CDR3 has 15 residues. The chain's CDR3 is CASSLSGRPGDTQYF. The DNA of the CDR3 is TGTGCCAGCAGCTTAAGCGGGAGGCCCGGAGATACGCAGTATTTT.

Here the CDR3 reads CASSLALAGGIGQFF. The CDR3 DNA is TGTGCCAGCAGCTTAGCGCTAGCGGGAGGGATTGGGCAGTTCTTC. The chain has TRBV7-2 and TRBJ2-1; 12 bases map to TRBD2. V lost 0 bases to trimming and J lost 12 bases; unmatched junction nucleotides: 6. The CDR3 consists of 15 residues. Germline values: CDR1 SGHTA, CDR2 FQGNSA.